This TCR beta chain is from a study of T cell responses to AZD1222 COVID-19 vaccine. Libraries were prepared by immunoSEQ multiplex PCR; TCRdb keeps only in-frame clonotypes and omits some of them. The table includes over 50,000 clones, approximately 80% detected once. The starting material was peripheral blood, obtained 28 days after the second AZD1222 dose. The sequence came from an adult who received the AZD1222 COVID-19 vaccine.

The CDR3 sequence: CASIRAGGTEAFF. The DNA for the CDR3 is TGTGCCAGTATCAGGGCAGGGGGGACTGAAGCTTTCTTT. This chain links TRBV6-5 with TRBJ1-1; TRBD1 matches 7 bases. Germline assignment: CDR1 MNHEY and CDR2 SVGAGI. V shed 9 bases and J 5 bases; nucleotides not matched to a gene: 9. CDR3 size: 13 residues.